This T cell receptor (beta chain) was recorded in a study of T cell changes during pregnancy in multiple sclerosis. This clone was seen only a few times. Clones were sequenced by immunoSEQ multiplex PCR, and TCRdb holds only the in-frame ones, with some missing. The sample lists more than 80,000 clones, about 90% occurring once. The CDR3 extends over 15 amino acids. V lost 2 bases and J 0 bases, leaving 5 bases between the germline ends. Germline CDR1 SNHLY, CDR2 FYNNEI. The specimen comprised peripheral blood, sampled before pregnancy. The rearrangement uses TRBV2 and TRBJ1-6, with D hard to call. The sequence was obtained from a female donor with multiple sclerosis, enrolled in a pregnancy study. Written as DNA, the CDR3 is TGTGCCAGCAGTGAAAAGAGCTCCTATAATTCACCCCTCCACTTT. Translation: CASSEKSSYNSPLHF.